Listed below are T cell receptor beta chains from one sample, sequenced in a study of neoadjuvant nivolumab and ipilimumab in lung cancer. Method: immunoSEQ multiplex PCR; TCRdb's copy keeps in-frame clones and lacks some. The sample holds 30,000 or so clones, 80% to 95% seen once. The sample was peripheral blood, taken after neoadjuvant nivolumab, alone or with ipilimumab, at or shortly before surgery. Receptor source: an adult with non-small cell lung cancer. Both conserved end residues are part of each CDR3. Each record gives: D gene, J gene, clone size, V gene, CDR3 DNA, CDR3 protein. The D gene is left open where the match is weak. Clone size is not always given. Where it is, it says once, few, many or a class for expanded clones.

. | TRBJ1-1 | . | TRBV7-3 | TGTGCCAGCAGCCCAGCGACGGGCCCACGGGCGGAAGCTTTCTTT | CASSPATGPRAEAFF
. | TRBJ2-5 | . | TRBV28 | TGTGCCAGCAGCCAGTCTCCGGGCCTGGGGTCTCTAGTGGAGACCCAGTACTTC | CASSQSPGLGSLVETQYF
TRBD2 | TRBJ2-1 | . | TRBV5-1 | TGCGCCAGCACCCTAGCGGGAGGTAACAATGAGCAGTTCTTC | CASTLAGGNNEQFF
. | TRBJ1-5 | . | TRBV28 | TGTGCCAGCAGTTTCCCGGGCTATAGCAATCAGCCCCAGCATTTT | CASSFPGYSNQPQHF
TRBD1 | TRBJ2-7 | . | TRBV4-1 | TGCGCCAGCAGCCGCCCGGGACAGGCGAGGTCCGAGCAGTACTTC | CASSRPGQARSEQYF
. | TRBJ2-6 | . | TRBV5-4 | TGTGCCAGCAGCTTGGGAGCGGCAGGGGCCAACGTCCTGACTTTC | CASSLGAAGANVLTF
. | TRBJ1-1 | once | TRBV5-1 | TGCGCCAGCAGCTTGCAGGGGCGGAACACTGAAGCTTTCTTT | CASSLQGRNTEAFF
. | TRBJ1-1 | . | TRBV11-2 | TGTGCCAGCAGCTTACAAGGGAACACTGAAGCTTTCTTT | CASSLQGNTEAFF
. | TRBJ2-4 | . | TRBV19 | TGTGCCAGTAGTATAATCTGGGAAGGGATGGGGACCAAAAACATTCAGTACTTC | CASSIIWEGMGTKNIQYF
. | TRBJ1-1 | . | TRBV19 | TGTGCCAGTAAGGCGGGGGAGAGGGTCACTGAAGCTTTCTTT | CASKAGERVTEAFF
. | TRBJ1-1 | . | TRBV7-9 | TGTGCCAGCAGCTCCGACCCACTTAACACTGAAGCTTTCTTT | CASSSDPLNTEAFF
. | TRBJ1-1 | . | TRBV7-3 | TGTGCCAGCACCAACCCCGGCGGGGTGACCGCTGAAGCTTTCTTT | CASTNPGGVTAEAFF
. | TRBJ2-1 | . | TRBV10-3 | TGTGCCATCAGTGAGGAGGGAAGACACAATGAGCAGTTCTTC | CAISEEGRHNEQFF
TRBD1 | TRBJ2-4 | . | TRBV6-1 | TGTGCCAGCAGTGAAGCCCTCGGACAGGGAGACATTCAGTACTTC | CASSEALGQGDIQYF
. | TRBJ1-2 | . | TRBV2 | TGTGCCAGCAGTGAAGGGAGGGGGGGGCTTTATGGCTACACCTTC | CASSEGRGGLYGYTF
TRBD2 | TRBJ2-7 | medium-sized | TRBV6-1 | TGTGCCAGCAGTGAAGCTGGGGGAGGGATGTACGAGCAGTACTTC | CASSEAGGGMYEQYF
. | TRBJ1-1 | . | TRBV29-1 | TGCAGCGTTGTTGGAGGAGGGCGAGGGAGCACTGAAGCTTTCTTT | CSVVGGGRGSTEAFF
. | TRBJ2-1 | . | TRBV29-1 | TGCAGCGTTGAGGGTTATCGAGGCAATGAGCAGTTCTTC | CSVEGYRGNEQFF
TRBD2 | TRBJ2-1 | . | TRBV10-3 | TGTGCCATCAGTGAGTCTACTAGCGGGAGGTCGAAATACAATGAGCAGTTCTTC | CAISESTSGRSKYNEQFF
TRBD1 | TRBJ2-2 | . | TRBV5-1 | TGCGCCAGCAGCCCGATTACAGGGGTGAACACCGGGGAGCTGTTTTTT | CASSPITGVNTGELFF
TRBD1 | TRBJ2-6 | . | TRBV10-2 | TGCGCCAGCAGGAGGGGGCCTGGGGCCAACGTCCTGACTTTC | CASRRGPGANVLTF
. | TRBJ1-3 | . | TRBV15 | TGTGCCACCAGCCCCTCTGGAAACACCATATATTTT | CATSPSGNTIYF
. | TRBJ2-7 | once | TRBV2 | TGTGCCAGCAGTGAGACCACTGTTGCCTACGAGCAGTACTTC | CASSETTVAYEQYF
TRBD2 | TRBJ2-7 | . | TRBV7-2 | TGTGCCAGCAGCCGGGAAGCGGGAGGGCCCTACGAGCAGTACTTC | CASSREAGGPYEQYF
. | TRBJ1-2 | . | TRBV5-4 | TGTGCCAGCAGCCCGACAGCCGCCAACTATGGCTACACCTTC | CASSPTAANYGYTF
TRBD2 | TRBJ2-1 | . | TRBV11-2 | TGTGCCAGCAGCCCAGGGACTAGCGGGGACAATGAGCAGTTCTTC | CASSPGTSGDNEQFF
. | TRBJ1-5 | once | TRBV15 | TGTGCCACCAGCAGACAGGGGAACAATCAGCCCCAGCATTTT | CATSRQGNNQPQHF
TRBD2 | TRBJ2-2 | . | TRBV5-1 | TGCGCCAGCAGCCCATTAGCGGGAGAAATCCGGGAGCTGTTTTTT | CASSPLAGEIRELFF